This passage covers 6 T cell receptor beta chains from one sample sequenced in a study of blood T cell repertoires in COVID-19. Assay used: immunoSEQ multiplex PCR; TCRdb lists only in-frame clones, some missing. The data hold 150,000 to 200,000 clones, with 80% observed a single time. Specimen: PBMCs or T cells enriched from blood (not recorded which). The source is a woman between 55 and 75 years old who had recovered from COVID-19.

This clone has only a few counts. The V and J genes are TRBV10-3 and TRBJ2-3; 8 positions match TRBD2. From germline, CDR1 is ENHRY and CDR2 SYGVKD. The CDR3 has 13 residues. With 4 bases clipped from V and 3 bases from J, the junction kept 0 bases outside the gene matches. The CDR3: CAISVAGTDTQYF. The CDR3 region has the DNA TGTGCCATCAGTGTAGCGGGGACAGATACGCAGTATTTT.

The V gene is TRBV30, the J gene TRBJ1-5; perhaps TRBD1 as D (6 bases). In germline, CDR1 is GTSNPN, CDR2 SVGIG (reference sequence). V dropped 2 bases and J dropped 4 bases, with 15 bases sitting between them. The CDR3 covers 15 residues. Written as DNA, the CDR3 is TGTGCCTGGAGTCACAGGGTTAATATGAATCAGCCCCAGCATTTT. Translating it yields CAWSHRVNMNQPQHF.

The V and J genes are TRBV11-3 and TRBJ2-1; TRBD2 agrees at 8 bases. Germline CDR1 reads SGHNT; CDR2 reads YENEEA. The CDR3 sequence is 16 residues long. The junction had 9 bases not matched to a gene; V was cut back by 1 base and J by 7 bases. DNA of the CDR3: TGTGCCAGCAGCTTAGGCGGGGGGCCCTTCTCGAATGAGCAGTTCTTC. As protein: CASSLGGGPFSNEQFF.

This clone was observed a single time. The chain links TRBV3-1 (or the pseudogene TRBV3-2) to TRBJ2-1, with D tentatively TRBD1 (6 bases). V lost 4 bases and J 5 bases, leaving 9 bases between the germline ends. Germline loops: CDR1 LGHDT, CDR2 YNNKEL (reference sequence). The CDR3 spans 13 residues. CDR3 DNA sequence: TGTGCCAGCAGCCTGCGGACAGACAATGAGCAGTTCTTC. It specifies CASSLRTDNEQFF.

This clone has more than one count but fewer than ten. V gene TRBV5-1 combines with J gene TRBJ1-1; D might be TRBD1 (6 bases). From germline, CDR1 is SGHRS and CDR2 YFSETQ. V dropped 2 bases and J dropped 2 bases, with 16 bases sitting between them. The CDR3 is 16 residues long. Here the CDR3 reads CASSLPRGGTNTEAFF. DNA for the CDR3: TGCGCCAGCAGCTTACCCAGGGGTGGAACAAACACTGAAGCTTTCTTT.

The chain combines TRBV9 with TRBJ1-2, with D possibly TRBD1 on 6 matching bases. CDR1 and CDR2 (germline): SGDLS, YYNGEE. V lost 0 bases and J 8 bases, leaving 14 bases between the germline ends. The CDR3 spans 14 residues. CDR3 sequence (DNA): TGTGCCAGCAGCGTAGCTTCAGGGGCTGGAGGCTACACCTTC. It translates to CASSVASGAGGYTF.